This is a list of T cell receptor beta chains from one sample in a study of a mutant IDH1 vaccine in newly diagnosed glioma. No antigen is known for these receptors. Repertoires were generated with immunoSEQ multiplex PCR, while TCRdb's copy carries only in-frame clones and drops some. The sample holds tens of thousands of clones, 81% seen once. Source: PBMCs, taken from a glioma patient whose treatment included an IDH1 peptide vaccine. The receptors derive from a woman between 40 and 55 years old with glioma. Some clones in this sample may be carry-over from other donors' samples. CDR3s leave out the opening cysteine and the closing phenylalanine or tryptophan. Each record gives: CDR3 protein, V gene, J gene.

CDR3 protein: SVGALRLARSYNEQF
V gene: TRBV29-1
J gene: TRBJ2-1

CDR3 protein: ASTPNQGIGYT
V gene: TRBV19
J gene: TRBJ1-2

CDR3 protein: ASTQAGEFGELF
V gene: TRBV5-1
J gene: TRBJ2-2

CDR3 protein: ASSAPKDPSTNEKLF
V gene: TRBV5-4
J gene: TRBJ1-4

CDR3 protein: ASSEIVGAQY
V gene: TRBV5-1
J gene: TRBJ2-3

CDR3 protein: SVQTGDTNRGQY
V gene: TRBV29-1
J gene: TRBJ2-7

CDR3 protein: ASSLGLERLKQPQH
V gene: TRBV7-2
J gene: TRBJ1-5

CDR3 protein: SARGNTEAF
V gene: TRBV20-1
J gene: TRBJ1-1

CDR3 protein: ASRGGLEQY
V gene: TRBV7-9
J gene: TRBJ2-7

CDR3 protein: ASTAGLTGASQPQH
V gene: TRBV19
J gene: TRBJ1-5